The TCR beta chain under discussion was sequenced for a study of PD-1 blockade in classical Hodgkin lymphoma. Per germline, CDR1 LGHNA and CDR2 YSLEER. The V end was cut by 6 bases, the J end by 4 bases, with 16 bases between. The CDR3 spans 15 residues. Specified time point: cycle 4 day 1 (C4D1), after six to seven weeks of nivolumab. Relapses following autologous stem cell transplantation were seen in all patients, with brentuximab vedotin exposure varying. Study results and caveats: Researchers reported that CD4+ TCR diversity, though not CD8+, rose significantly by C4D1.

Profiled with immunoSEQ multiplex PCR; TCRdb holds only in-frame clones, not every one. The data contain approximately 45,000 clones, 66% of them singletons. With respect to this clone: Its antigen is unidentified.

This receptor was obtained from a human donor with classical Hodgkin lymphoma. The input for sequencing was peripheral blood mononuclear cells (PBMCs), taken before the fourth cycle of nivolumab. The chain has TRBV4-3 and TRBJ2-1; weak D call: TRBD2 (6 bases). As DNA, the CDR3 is TGCGCCAGCAGGGAGGGACGTGGGCTTTACAATGAGCAGTTCTTC. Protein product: CASREGRGLYNEQFF.